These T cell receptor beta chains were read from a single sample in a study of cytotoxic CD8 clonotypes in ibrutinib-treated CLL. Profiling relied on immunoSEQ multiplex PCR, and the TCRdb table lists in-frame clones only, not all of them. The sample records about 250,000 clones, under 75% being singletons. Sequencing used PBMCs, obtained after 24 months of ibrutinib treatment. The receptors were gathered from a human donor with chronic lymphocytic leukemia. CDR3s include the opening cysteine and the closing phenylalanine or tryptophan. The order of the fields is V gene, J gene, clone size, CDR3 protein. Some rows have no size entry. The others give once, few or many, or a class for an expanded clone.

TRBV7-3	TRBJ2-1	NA	CASSQERREYNEQFF
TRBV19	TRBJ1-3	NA	CASSTGTGLRAGNTIYF
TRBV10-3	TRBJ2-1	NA	CAISDPLASGSSGEQFF
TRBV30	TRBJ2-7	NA	CAWSRLAGVYEQYF
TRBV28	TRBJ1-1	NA	CARSTTGGIRAFF
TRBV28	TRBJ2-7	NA	CASSSQGLTVSYEQYF
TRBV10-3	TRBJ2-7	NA	CAIESIRNEQYF
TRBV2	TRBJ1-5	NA	CASSVDRRNQPQHF
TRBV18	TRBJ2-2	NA	CASSPAEGGELFF
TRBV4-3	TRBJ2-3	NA	CASSQSWGAHSDTQYF
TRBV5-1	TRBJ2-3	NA	CASSFLGASGYNTDTQYF
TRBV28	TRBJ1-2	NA	CASSFISSANYGYTF
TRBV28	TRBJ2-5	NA	CASSGGKRETQYF
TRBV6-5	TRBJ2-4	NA	CASRGTGVAKNIQYF
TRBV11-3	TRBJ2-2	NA	CASSLDPGGERKLFF
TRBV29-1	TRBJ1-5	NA	CSAVSGTGANQPQHF
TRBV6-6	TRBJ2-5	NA	CASTTVAGGLRETQYF
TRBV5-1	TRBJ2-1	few	CASGVAGRYNEQFF
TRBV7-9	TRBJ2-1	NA	CASSLPLAPDSREQFF
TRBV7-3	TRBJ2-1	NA	CASSFSGGNEQFF
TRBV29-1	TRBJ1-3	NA	CSVRTLSGNTIYF
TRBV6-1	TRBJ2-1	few	CASSAPPRGGSYNEQFF
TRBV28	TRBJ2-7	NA	CASSSPPYEQYF
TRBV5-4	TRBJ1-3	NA	CASSLDGQTRSGNTIYF
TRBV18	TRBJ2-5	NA	CASSPYAETQYF
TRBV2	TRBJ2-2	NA	CASRGQGAGELFF
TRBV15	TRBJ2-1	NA	CATSRDAGIESRFF
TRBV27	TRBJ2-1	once	CASTDWVTEQFF
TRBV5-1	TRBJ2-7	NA	CATSGGTGAYEQYF
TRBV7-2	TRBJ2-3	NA	CASSLVGDIDTQYF
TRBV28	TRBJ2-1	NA	CASSLQRSEQFF
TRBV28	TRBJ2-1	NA	CASLGTSGSGEQFF
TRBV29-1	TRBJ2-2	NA	CSVATREVTGELFF